These 16 T cell receptor beta chains share one sample of origin, sequenced in a study of T cells in Graves' hyperthyroidism and ophthalmopathy. Amplification yielded TCR beta CDR3 regions, with RNA transcripts as the source. Primed by the HTBI set, a first-round RT-PCR was run on the TCR CDR3. Using its own MiXCR run on the multiplex PCR reads, TCRdb lists one record per CDR3 protein. The repertoire holds 700,000 or so distinct CDR3 sequences, with 16% as singletons. The sample was blood. These receptors all stem from a man aged 18 to 30 with Graves' hyperthyroidism.

The sample holds a few counts of this clonotype. The genes are TRBV2 and TRBJ1-5, with a weak D call TRBD1 (6 bases). The V end lost 5 bases, the J end lost 3 bases, and 14 bases lay between the germline ends. This CDR3 contains 15 residues. Germline CDR1 and CDR2: SNHLY and FYNNEI. The CDR3 DNA reads TGTGCCAGCAGTCTAAACAGGGATGACAATCAGCCCCAGCATTTT. Translated, it gives CASSLNRDDNQPQHF.

This chain joins TRBV29-1 and TRBJ2-3; TRBD2 might be the D (7 bases). CDR1 SQVTM and CDR2 ANQGSEA come from the germline V gene. The CDR3 runs to 14 residues. The V end lost 1 base, the J end lost 8 bases, and 16 bases lay between the germline ends. The chain's CDR3 is CSVEVSRGQATQYF. For the CDR3, the DNA is TGCAGCGTTGAAGTCTCGCGGGGGCAGGCTACGCAGTATTTT.

This clonotype was seen many times. This chain links TRBV30 with TRBJ2-7, with D perhaps matching TRBD1 or TRBD2 (5 bases each). The CDR3 loop spans 14 amino acids. Germline CDR1 reads GTSNPN; CDR2 reads SVGIG (reference sequence). Trimming removed 4 bases at V and 5 bases at J, with 18 bases between. The CDR3: CAWNFMGDRNEQYF. The DNA of the CDR3 is TGTGCCTGGAATTTCATGGGGGACCGGAACGAGCAGTACTTC.

The chain carries TRBV10-3 and TRBJ1-2, with TRBD1 as a possible D gene (5 bases). Germline CDR1 ENHRY, CDR2 SYGVKD. Trimming shortened V by 2 bases and J by 0 bases, and 13 bases separated the two germline ends. CDR3 length: 16 residues. This CDR3 is CAISEVEDIANYGYTF. CDR3 nucleotides: TGTGCCATCAGTGAGGTGGAGGACATAGCTAACTATGGCTACACCTTC.

To note about this clonotype: It may be a read error: a sequence one base away is much more abundant. This sequence joins TRBV28 and TRBJ1-5, with 8 bases lining up with TRBD1. Germline CDR1 is MDHEN and CDR2 is SYDVKM. The CDR3 sequence is 14 residues long. Written as DNA, the CDR3 is TGTACCAGTTCGGACAGGGCGTACAATCAGCCCCAGCATTTT. This encodes CTSSDRAYNQPQHF.

The J gene is TRBJ2-1, the V gene TRBV20-1; 9 nucleotides align to TRBD2. Trimming removed 3 bases from V and 0 bases from J; junction bases left unmatched: 3. This CDR3 comprises 15 residues. Germline CDR1 reads DFQATT; CDR2 reads SNEGSKA (reference sequence). CDR3 coding DNA: TGCAGTGCTAGCCTAGCGGGACGCTCCTACAATGAGCAGTTCTTC. Protein: CSASLAGRSYNEQFF.

The chain joins TRBV4-3 to TRBJ2-1; D might be TRBD1 (5 bases). The CDR3 has 17 amino acids. V was trimmed by 1 base and J by 5 bases, leaving 18 bases between them. CDR1 and CDR2 (germline): LGHNA, YSLEER. The CDR3 coding sequence is TGCGCCAGCAGCCAAGTTTTGATTCGGACATCTCACAATGAGCAGTTCTTC. It encodes CASSQVLIRTSHNEQFF.

This clonotype was seen ten or more times. The chain recombines TRBV11-1 with TRBJ2-5, with D perhaps assigned TRBD1 or TRBD2 (5 bases each). There are 13 residues in the CDR3. The V and J ends lost 5 bases and 3 bases respectively, with 10 bases between them. Germline lookup yields CDR1 SGHAT and CDR2 FQDESV (reference sequence). The CDR3 here is CASSHGGEETQYF. The CDR3 region has the DNA TGTGCCAGCAGCCATGGGGGAGAAGAGACCCAGTACTTC.

This clonotype was seen many times. This chain links TRBV24-1 with TRBJ2-3, with TRBD1 as a possible D gene (6 bases). In germline, CDR1 is KGHDR, CDR2 SFDVKD. Trimming took 1 base from V and 3 from J, leaving 10 bases between them. This CDR3 is 15 amino acids long. CDR3 nucleotides: TGTGCCACCAGTGATTTTGGACAGACAACAGATACGCAGTATTTT. Its translation is CATSDFGQTTDTQYF.

This clonotype came up a few times. The chain employs TRBV4-1 and TRBJ2-7; 7 positions match TRBD1. The CDR3 has 14 residues. Germline assignment: CDR1 MGHRA and CDR2 YSYEKL. V dropped 1 base and J dropped 4; count of bases not matched to a gene: 4. CDR3 protein: CASSQAGGRYEQYF. The CDR3 bases are TGCGCCAGCAGCCAAGCAGGGGGAAGGTACGAGCAGTACTTC.

This clonotype came up many times. V gene TRBV13 combines with J gene TRBJ2-7; possible D gene TRBD2, 5 bases. V lost 5 bases and J lost 5, with 16 bases in between. The germline V gene encodes CDR1 PRHDT and CDR2 FYEKMQ (reference sequence). This CDR3 has 14 amino acids. This CDR3 reads CASSIRGPRDEQYF. The CDR3 coding sequence is TGTGCCAGCAGCATTCGCGGGCCGCGGGACGAGCAGTACTTC.

This clonotype was observed many times. This chain joins TRBV10-3 and TRBJ1-1; tentative D call: TRBD1 (5 bases). CDR3 length equals 17 residues. Trimming removed 0 bases at V and 1 base at J, with 15 bases between. CDR1 is ENHRY and CDR2 is SYGVKD in the germline V gene. The CDR3 loop reads CAISESWGGRSNTEAFF. CDR3 DNA sequence: TGTGCCATCAGTGAGTCATGGGGCGGACGTTCGAACACTGAAGCTTTCTTT.

V is TRBV2 and J is TRBJ2-1, with 7 positions matching TRBD1. The junction had 3 bases not matched to a gene; V was cut back by 7 bases and J by 0 bases. This CDR3 comprises 14 residues. Germline CDR1 is SNHLY and CDR2 is FYNNEI. CDR3 loop: CASTDRSSYNEQFF. CDR3 DNA: TGTGCCAGCACGGACAGGAGCTCCTACAATGAGCAGTTCTTC.

V gene TRBV7-9 combines with J gene TRBJ2-7; 8 nucleotides match TRBD2. V lost 4 bases, J lost 7 bases, and 9 bases stayed unmatched. The CDR3 totals 14 residues. CDR1 is SEHNR, CDR2 FQNEAQ, per germline (reference sequence). The CDR3 here is CASSSQAGVKEQYF. The DNA for the CDR3 is TGTGCCAGCAGCTCCCAAGCGGGGGTTAAAGAGCAGTACTTC. The full variable domain, completed using reference TRBV7-9 and TRBJ2-7, is DTGVSQNPRHKITKRGQNVTFRCDPISEHNRLYWYRQTLGQGPEFLTYFQNEAQLEKSRLLSDRFSAERPKGSFSTLEIQRTEQGDSAMYLCASSSQAGVKEQYFGPGTRLTVT.

This sequence joins TRBV7-3 and TRBJ2-3; possibly TRBD1 for D (5 bases). Germline CDR1 and CDR2: SGHTA and FQGTGA. This CDR3 spans 17 amino acids. Trimming stripped 2 bases from V and 3 bases from J, with 18 bases between. This CDR3 is CASSLDPSSGRTDTQYF. DNA of the CDR3: TGTGCCAGCAGCTTAGATCCCTCGTCAGGGCGAACAGATACGCAGTATTTT.

This clonotype was counted many times. The chain combines TRBV11-2 with TRBJ2-7; 7 nucleotides line up with TRBD1. With V trimmed by 4 bases and J by 3 bases, 6 bases remained unmatched. The CDR3 is made up of 14 amino acids. Germline CDR1 is SGHAT and CDR2 is FQNNGV. The CDR3 DNA follows: TGTGCCAGCAGCTCCCGGGACAGAGGCTACGAGCAGTACTTC. This encodes CASSSRDRGYEQYF. Complete variable domain (other parts from reference TRBV11-2 and TRBJ2-7): EAGVAQSPRYKIIEKRQSVAFWCNPISGHATLYWYQQILGQGPKLLIQFQNNGVVDDSQLPKDRFSAERLKGVDSTLKIQPAKLEDSAVYLCASSSRDRGYEQYFGPGTRLTVT.